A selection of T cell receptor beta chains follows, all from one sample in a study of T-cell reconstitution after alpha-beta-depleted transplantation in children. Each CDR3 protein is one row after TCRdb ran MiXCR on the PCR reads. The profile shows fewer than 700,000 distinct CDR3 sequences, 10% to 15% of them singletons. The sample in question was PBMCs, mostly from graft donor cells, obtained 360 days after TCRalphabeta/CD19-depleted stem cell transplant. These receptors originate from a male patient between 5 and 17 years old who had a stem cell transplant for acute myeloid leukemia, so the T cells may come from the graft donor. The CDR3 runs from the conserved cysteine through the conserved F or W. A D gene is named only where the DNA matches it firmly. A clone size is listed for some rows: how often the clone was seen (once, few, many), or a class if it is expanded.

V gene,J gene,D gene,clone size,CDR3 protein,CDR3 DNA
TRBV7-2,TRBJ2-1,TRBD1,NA,CASSQSGTGIARSFF,TGTGCCAGCAGCCAGTCCGGGACAGGCATCGCCCGCTCGTTCTTC
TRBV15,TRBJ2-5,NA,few,CATSRDSFTVQETQYF,TGTGCCACCAGCAGAGATTCTTTTACAGTTCAAGAGACCCAGTACTTC
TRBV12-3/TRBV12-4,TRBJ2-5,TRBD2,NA,CASSPSREGGETQYF,TGTGCCAGCAGTCCCAGCCGGGAGGGAGGGGAGACCCAGTACTTC
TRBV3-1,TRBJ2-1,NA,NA,CASSQEIADNEQFF,TGTGCCAGCAGCCAAGAGATAGCGGACAATGAGCAGTTCTTC
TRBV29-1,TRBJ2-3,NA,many,CSVEAPDTQYF,TGCAGCGTTGAAGCTCCAGATACGCAGTATTTT
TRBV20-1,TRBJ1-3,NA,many,CSARVDSDDFSGNTIYF,TGCAGTGCTAGAGTGGACAGCGATGACTTCTCTGGAAACACCATATATTTT
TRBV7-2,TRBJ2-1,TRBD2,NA,CASSLGREPHNEQFF,TGTGCCAGCAGTTTGGGGCGGGAGCCGCACAATGAGCAGTTCTTC
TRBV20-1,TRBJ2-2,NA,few,CSAKLAATTGELFF,TGCAGTGCCAAACTAGCTGCAACCACCGGGGAGCTGTTTTTT
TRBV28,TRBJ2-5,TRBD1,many,CASGRGLGETQYF,TGTGCCAGCGGCAGGGGGCTGGGAGAGACCCAGTACTTC
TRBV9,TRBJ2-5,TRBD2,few,CASSSGLGGETQYF,TGTGCCAGCAGCTCGGGACTAGGGGGAGAGACCCAGTACTTC
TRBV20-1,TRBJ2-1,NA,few,CSARGTDTGSGEQFF,TGCAGTGCTAGAGGGACAGACACAGGCAGTGGGGAGCAGTTCTTC
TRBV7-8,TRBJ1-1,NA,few,CASSLGAVREAFF,TGTGCCAGCAGCTTAGGGGCTGTGAGGGAAGCTTTCTTT
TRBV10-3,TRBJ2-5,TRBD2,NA,CAISLVHGGRAVYQETQYF,TGTGCCATCAGTTTAGTGCACGGCGGGAGGGCCGTGTACCAAGAGACCCAGTACTTC
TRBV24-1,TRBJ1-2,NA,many,CATSDPGVGYGYTF,TGTGCCACCAGTGATCCAGGGGTCGGCTATGGCTACACCTTC
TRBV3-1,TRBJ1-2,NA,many,CASSRNLGGVGGYTF,TGTGCCAGCAGCCGGAATCTAGGGGGGGTCGGAGGCTACACCTTC
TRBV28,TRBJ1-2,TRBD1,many,CASSSRQGANYGYTF,TGTGCCAGCAGTTCTAGACAGGGAGCTAACTATGGCTACACCTTC
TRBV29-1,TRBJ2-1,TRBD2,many,CSVQRLAGTYNEQFF,TGCAGCGTTCAAAGACTAGCCGGAACCTACAATGAGCAGTTCTTC
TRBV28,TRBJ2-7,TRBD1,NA,CASPGWAGGPYEQYF,TGTGCCAGCCCGGGGTGGGCAGGGGGACCTTACGAGCAGTACTTC
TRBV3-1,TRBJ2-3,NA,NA,CASSQFRRDTQYF,TGTGCCAGCAGTCAATTCCGGAGGGATACGCAGTATTTT
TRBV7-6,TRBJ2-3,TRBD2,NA,CASSLASGREKDTQYF,TGTGCCAGCAGCTTAGCGAGCGGGAGGGAGAAAGATACGCAGTATTTT
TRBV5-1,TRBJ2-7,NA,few,CASSLEGYPHHEQYF,TGCGCCAGCAGCTTGGAAGGATACCCCCACCACGAGCAGTACTTC
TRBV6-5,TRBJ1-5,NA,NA,CASSYKVALYSNQPQHF,TGTGCCAGCAGTTACAAGGTGGCACTGTATAGCAATCAGCCCCAGCATTTT
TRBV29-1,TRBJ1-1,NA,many,CSVEIYEAFF,TGCAGCGTTGAGATTTATGAAGCTTTCTTT
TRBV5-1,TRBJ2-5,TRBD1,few,CASSSGQGGQSRQETQYF,TGCGCCAGCAGCTCCGGACAGGGGGGACAATCACGACAAGAGACCCAGTACTTC
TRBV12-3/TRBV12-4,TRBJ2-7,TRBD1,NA,CASREGQGAYEQYF,TGTGCCAGCAGAGAGGGACAGGGGGCCTACGAGCAGTACTTC
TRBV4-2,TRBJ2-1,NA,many,CASSQGGGEQFF,TGTGCCAGCAGCCAGGGGGGCGGCGAGCAGTTCTTC
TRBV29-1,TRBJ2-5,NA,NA,CSVHKETQYF,TGCAGCGTCCACAAAGAGACCCAGTACTTC
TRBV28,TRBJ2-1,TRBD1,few,CASSLFRTGAGNEQFF,TGTGCCAGCAGTTTATTCAGGACAGGGGCAGGAAATGAGCAGTTCTTC
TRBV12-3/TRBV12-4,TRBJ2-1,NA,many,CASTLGRVYNEQFF,TGTGCCAGCACCCTCGGGCGGGTCTACAATGAGCAGTTCTTC
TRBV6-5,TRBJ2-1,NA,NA,CASSWLMGVREQFF,TGTGCCAGCAGTTGGCTAATGGGGGTAAGGGAGCAGTTCTTC
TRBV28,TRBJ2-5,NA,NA,CASSFIQQETQYF,TGTGCCAGCAGTTTCATCCAACAAGAGACCCAGTACTTC
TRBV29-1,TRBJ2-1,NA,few,CSVTEGYNEQFF,TGCAGCGTGACGGAGGGATACAATGAGCAGTTCTTC
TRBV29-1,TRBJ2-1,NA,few,CSAQTPTGRSYNEQFF,TGCAGCGCCCAAACCCCTACGGGAAGGTCCTACAATGAGCAGTTCTTC
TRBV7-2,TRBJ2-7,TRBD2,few,CASRPRLAGISEQYF,TGTGCCAGCAGACCACGGCTAGCGGGAATTAGTGAGCAGTACTTC
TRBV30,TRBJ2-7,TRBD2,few,CAFREGSYEQYF,TGTGCCTTCAGGGAGGGCTCCTACGAGCAGTACTTC
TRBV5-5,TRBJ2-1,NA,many,CASIPSGGSSYNEQFF,TGTGCCAGCATCCCTAGTGGGGGGAGCTCCTACAATGAGCAGTTCTTC
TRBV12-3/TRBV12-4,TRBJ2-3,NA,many,CASSFVYTDTQYF,TGTGCCAGCAGTTTTGTCTACACAGATACGCAGTATTTT
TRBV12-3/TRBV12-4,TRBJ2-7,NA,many,CASSLRDGGSYEQYF,TGTGCCAGCAGCCTCCGGGACGGAGGCTCCTACGAGCAGTACTTC